This is a list of T cell receptor beta chains from one sample in a study of T-cell reconstitution after alpha-beta-depleted transplantation in children. TCRdb fed the PCR reads into MiXCR, producing one record per CDR3 protein. The sample lists approximately 44,000 distinct CDR3 sequences, approximately 6% seen once, with over 30% in the top ten. Material: PBMCs, mostly from graft donor cells, obtained 60 days after TCRalphabeta/CD19-depleted stem cell transplant. These receptors came from a female patient aged 2-9 years who had a stem cell transplant for aplastic anemia, so the T cells may come from the graft donor. The CDR3 runs from the conserved cysteine through the conserved F or W. Each record gives: D gene, clone size, J gene, V gene, CDR3 protein, CDR3 DNA. D genes are given only for firm matches. Some rows mark clone size as missing; the rest say once, few, many or name a class of expanded clone.

>-|few|TRBJ2-7|TRBV6-1
CASRSTVFVPYEQYF
TGTGCCAGCAGAAGCACCGTCTTTGTCCCCTACGAGCAGTACTTC
>TRBD1|many|TRBJ2-5|TRBV6-5
CASSYSTGGAETQYF
TGTGCCAGCAGTTACTCGACAGGGGGCGCAGAGACCCAGTACTTC
>-|many|TRBJ2-3|TRBV4-3
CASTPGTLHTDTQYF
TGCGCCAGCACCCCCGGGACACTCCACACAGATACGCAGTATTTT
>TRBD1|many|TRBJ2-6|TRBV28
CASSSHRWGQDQSGANVLTF
TGTGCCAGCAGTTCCCACCGGTGGGGACAGGACCAATCTGGGGCCAACGTCCTGACTTTC
>-|many|TRBJ2-7|TRBV25-1
CASSELAYEQYF
TGTGCCAGCAGTGAATTGGCCTACGAGCAGTACTTC
>-|many|TRBJ2-7|TRBV18
CASSPGGSRAYEQYF
TGTGCCAGCTCACCCGGGGGTAGCAGAGCCTACGAGCAGTACTTC
>-|few|TRBJ2-1|TRBV2
CASSVPLRVPEQFF
TGTGCCAGCAGTGTCCCCCTCCGGGTGCCTGAGCAGTTCTTC
>-|many|TRBJ2-2|TRBV15
CATSRGNTGELFF
TGTGCCACCAGCAGAGGGAACACCGGGGAGCTGTTTTTT
>TRBD2|many|TRBJ2-2|TRBV7-8
CASSSLGGPGELFF
TGTGCCAGCAGCTCCCTGGGAGGGCCCGGGGAGCTGTTTTTT
>-|-|TRBJ1-2|TRBV20-1
CSARGQISGYTF
TGCAGTGCTAGAGGACAGATCTCTGGCTACACCTTC
>TRBD2|many|TRBJ2-7|TRBV5-1
CASSTVAGVDYEQYF
TGCGCCAGCAGCACGGTAGCGGGAGTGGACTACGAGCAGTACTTC
>TRBD2|few|TRBJ2-2|TRBV2
CASSLAGRSTGELFF
TGTGCCAGCAGCTTAGCGGGAAGGAGCACCGGGGAGCTGTTTTTT
>-|many|TRBJ2-1|TRBV7-9
CASSFKGGGYNEQFF
TGTGCCAGCAGCTTTAAAGGGGGGGGCTACAATGAGCAGTTCTTC
>-|once|TRBJ1-1|TRBV20-1
CSARSGQGWDTEAFF
TGCAGTGCTAGAAGCGGGCAGGGATGGGACACTGAAGCTTTCTTT
>TRBD2|many|TRBJ2-3|TRBV10-3
CAISDWAGEPTDTQYF
TGTGCCATCAGTGATTGGGCGGGGGAACCCACAGATACGCAGTATTTT
>-|many|TRBJ2-7|TRBV3-1
CASSQEGSHEQYF
TGTGCCAGCAGCCAAGAGGGGAGCCACGAGCAGTACTTC
>TRBD1|many|TRBJ1-6|TRBV28
CASSPGQQASPLHF
TGTGCCAGCAGCCCGGGACAGCAGGCTTCACCCCTCCACTTT